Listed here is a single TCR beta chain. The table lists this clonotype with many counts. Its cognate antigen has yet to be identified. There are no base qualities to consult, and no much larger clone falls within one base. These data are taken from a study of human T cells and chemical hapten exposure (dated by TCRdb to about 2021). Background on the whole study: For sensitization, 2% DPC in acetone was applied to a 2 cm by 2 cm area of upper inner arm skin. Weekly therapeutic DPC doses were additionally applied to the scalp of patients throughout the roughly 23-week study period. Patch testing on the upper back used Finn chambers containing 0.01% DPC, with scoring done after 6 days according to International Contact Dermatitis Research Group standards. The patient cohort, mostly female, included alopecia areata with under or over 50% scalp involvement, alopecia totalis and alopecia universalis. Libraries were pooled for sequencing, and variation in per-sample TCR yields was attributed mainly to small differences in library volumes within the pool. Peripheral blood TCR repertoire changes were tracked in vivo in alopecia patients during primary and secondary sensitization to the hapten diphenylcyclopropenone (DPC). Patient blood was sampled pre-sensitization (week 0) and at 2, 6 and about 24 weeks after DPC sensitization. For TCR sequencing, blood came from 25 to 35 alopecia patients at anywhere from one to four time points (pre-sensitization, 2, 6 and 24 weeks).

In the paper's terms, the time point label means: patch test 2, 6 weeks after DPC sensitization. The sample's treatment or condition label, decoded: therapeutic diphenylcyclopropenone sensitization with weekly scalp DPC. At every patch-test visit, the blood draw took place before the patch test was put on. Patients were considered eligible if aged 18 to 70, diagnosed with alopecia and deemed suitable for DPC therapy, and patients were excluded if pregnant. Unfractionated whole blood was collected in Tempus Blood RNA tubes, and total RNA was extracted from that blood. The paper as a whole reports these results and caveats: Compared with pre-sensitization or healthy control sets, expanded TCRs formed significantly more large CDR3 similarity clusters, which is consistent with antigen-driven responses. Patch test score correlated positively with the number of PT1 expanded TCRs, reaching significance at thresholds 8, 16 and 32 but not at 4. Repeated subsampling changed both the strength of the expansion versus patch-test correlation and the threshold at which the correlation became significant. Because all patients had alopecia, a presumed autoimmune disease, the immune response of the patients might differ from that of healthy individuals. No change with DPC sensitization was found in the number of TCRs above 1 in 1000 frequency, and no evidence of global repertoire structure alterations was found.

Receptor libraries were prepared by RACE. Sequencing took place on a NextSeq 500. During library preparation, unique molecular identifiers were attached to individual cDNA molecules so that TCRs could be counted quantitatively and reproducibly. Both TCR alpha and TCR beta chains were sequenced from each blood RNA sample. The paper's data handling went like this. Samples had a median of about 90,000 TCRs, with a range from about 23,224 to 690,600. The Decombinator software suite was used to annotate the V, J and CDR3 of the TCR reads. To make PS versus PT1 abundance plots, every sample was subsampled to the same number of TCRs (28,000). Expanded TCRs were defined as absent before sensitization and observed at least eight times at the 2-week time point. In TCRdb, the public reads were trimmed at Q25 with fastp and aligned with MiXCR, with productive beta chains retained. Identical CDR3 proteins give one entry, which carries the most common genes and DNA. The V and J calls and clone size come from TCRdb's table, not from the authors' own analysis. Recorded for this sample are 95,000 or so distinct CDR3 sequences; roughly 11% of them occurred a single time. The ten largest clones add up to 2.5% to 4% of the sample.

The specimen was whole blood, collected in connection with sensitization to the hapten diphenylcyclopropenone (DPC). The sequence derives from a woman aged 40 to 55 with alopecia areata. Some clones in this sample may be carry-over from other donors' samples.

The CDR3: CASSRRDPDEQYF. The DNA sequence is given as TGTGCCAGCTCACGCCGGGATCCGGACGAGCAGTACTTC. The receptor chain draws on TRBV18 and TRBJ2-7; 5 matching bases give a weak D call of TRBD2. Trimming costs V 4 bases and J 5 bases, and their ends lie 12 bases apart. The CDR3, cysteine through phenylalanine, is 13 amino acids long. Only CDR3 DNA remains: 39 bases, in frame from the first base. Per the germline V gene, KGHSH is the CDR1 and LQKENI is the CDR2.